This T cell receptor beta chain was profiled in a study of T cell clonality in common variable immunodeficiency (dated by TCRdb to between 2014 and 2017). The CDR3 has 15 amino acids, counting the end cysteine and phenylalanine. Shown are 36 bases from within the CDR3, in frame from base 1. According to the germline V gene, CDR1 reads SGHTA and CDR2 reads FQGTGA. Ends trimmed: V by 3 bases, J by 4 bases; bases unmatched to a gene: 4. Equivalent amounts of genomic DNA from CVID and control samples were used as sequencing input. For every sample, a 60 bp segment covering the rearranged TCRbeta CDR3 region was amplified and then sequenced. The immunoSEQ assay, a bias-corrected multiplex PCR combined with high-throughput sequencing, was used for TCRbeta amplification. In the original analysis: Every unique nucleotide sequence counted as a clone and was annotated with V, D and J genes, copy number and frequency. Sequences were labeled productive if in frame, and non-productive if out of frame or containing stop codons. As previously described, clonality was calculated on the basis of Shannon's entropy. Mean CDR3 Kyte-Doolittle hydropathy was derived from the predicted amino acid sequences of productive clones. Scaled V gene usage was hierarchically clustered using Manhattan distance and complete linkage with the R hclust function. To assess clone sharing by CDR3 amino acid sequence, 12 repertoires per group were resampled over 100 rounds. The repertoires were screened for some 70 published EBV-specific TCRbeta sequences and 200 to 250 published CMV-specific TCRbeta sequences. Analysis left out two CVID samples that produced under 10,000 sequences, so a few dozen CVID repertoires remained. What TCRdb holds here is the immuneACCESS table cut down to in-frame rearrangements. Part of the clones is not present; checked against another copy, under half of the missing clones reflect an unresolved V gene, and the others are unexplained. V, J and clone size are taken as reported in that table, and D and trimming were inferred from the DNA itself. This sample includes around 29,000 clones, and none of them was observed just once. Roughly 4.5% of the sample is in the top ten clones.

This clone was recorded at least ten times. Its specific antigen is unknown. The CDR3 goes on 3 residues after the read ends, and that part is filled in from the germline J gene. What the study reported, not specific to this receptor: CVID TCRbeta sequences reportedly showed fewer deletions and N-nucleotide insertions and lacked highly modified clones with 13 or more V deletions. It was noted by the authors that sequencing of the repertoires of T cell subpopulations would be needed to clarify the cause of the increased clonality in CVID. Differences among patients in the CVID cohort limited the correlations between repertoire features and clinical complications. Despite equal DNA input, controls averaged approximately 82,000 unique sequences per sample versus around 30,000 in CVID samples. Compared with healthy controls, CVID subjects showed increased TCRbeta clonality (t-test p = 0.018), a feature most characteristic of about a third of subjects. Healthy controls shared more TCRbeta clones with each other than CVID subjects shared among themselves (p < 0.0001).

Most of the CVID patients and most of the healthy controls were of Caucasian heritage. Heparinized peripheral whole blood samples of about 5 to 8.5 ml were obtained from each donor. Genomic DNA from adults with common variable immune deficiency (CVID) and from healthy adult controls was the source for sequencing TCRbeta CDR3 repertoires. The control group was made up of some 22 healthy adult volunteers (around 10 male and approximately twelve female) whose ages ranged from about 20 to 66 years, with a mean age of approximately 32. Diluted blood was density-centrifuged over Hypaque 1077 or Ficoll-Paque to isolate peripheral blood mononuclear cells. Genomic DNA was obtained from unsorted mononuclear cells using either Qiagen column purification or a centrifugation-based method.

This TCR derives from a person between 18 and 75 years old in good health. The V gene is TRBV7-3 and the J gene is TRBJ2-2, and 8 bases in between align with TRBD2. The material sequenced was peripheral blood mononuclear cells. Here the CDR3 is given as CASSFSGSGTGELFF. The CDR3 bases that were read are TGTGCCAGCAGCTTCAGCGGGAGCGGCACCGGGGAG.